This entry concerns a single T cell receptor (beta chain). The CDR3 has 15 amino acids. V was pared by 11 bases and J by 1 base, with 11 bases of the junction left unmatched. Germline lookup yields CDR1 MNHEY and CDR2 SMNVEV (reference sequence). Everyone who took part was roughly 18 to 89 years old, and they came from roughly 25 US areas. The sample comes from a study of blood T cell repertoires in COVID-19. Per the study methods: Amplification from reference gene primers served as the basis for estimated nucleated cell counts. TCRdb keeps only in-frame clones here, not all; method: immunoSEQ multiplex PCR. V, J and clone size were drawn from that table, and D and trimming were deduced from the DNA. The table shows hundreds of thousands of clones, with 80% to 90% occurring only once.

The V and J genes are TRBV27 and TRBJ2-3, with 8 bases fitting TRBD2. This clonotype was obtained from a man aged 25-45 years who had recovered from COVID-19. The source material was PBMCs or T cells enriched from blood (not recorded which). The CDR3 is CAAHGGGAGTDTQYF. The CDR3 bases are TGTGCCGCGCACGGGGGGGGCGCGGGCACAGATACGCAGTATTTT.